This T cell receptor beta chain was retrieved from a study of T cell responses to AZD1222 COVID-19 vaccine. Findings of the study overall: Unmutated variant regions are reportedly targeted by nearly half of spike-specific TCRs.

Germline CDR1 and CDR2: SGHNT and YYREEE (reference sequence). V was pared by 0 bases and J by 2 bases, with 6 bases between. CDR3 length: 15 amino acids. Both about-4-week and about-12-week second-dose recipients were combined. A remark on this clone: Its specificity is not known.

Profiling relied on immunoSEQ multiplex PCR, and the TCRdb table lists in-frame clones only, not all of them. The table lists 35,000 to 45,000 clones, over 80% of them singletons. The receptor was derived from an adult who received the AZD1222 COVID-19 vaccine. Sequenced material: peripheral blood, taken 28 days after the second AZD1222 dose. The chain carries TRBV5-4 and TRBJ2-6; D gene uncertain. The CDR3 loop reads CASSLALTGANVLTF. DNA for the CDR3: TGTGCCAGCAGCTTGGCGCTGACTGGGGCCAACGTCCTGACTTTC. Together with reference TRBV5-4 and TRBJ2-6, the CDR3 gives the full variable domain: ETGVTQSPTHLIKTRGQQVTLRCSSQSGHNTVSWYQQALGQGPQFIFQYYREEENGRGNFPPRFSGLQFPNYSSELNVNALELDDSALYLCASSLALTGANVLTFGAGSRLTVL.